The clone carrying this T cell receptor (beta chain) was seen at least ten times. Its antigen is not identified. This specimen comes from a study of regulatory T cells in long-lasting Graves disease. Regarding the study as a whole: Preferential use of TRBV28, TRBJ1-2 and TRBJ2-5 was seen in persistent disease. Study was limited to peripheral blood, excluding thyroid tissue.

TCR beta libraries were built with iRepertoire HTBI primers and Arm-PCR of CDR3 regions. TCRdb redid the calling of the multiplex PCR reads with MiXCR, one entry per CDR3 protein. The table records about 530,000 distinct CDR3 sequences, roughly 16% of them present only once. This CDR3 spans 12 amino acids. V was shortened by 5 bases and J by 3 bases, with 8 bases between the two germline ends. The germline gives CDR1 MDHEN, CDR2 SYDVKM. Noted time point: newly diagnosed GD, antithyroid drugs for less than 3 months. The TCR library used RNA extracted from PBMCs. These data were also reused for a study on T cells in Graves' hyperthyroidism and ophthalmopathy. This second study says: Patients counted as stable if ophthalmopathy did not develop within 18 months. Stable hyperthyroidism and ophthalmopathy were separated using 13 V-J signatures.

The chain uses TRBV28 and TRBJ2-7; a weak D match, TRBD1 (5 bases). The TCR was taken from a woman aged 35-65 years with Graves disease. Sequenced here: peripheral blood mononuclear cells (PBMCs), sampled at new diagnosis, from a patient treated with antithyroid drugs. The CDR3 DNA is TGTGCCAGCAGTCCAGGGTTCTACGAGCAGTACTTC. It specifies CASSPGFYEQYF. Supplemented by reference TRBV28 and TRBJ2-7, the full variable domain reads DVKVTQSSRYLVKRTGEKVFLECVQDMDHENMFWYRQDPGLGLRLIYFSYDVKMKEKGDIPEGYSVSREKKERFSLILESASTNQTSMYLCASSPGFYEQYFGPGTRLTVT.